This passage covers 18 T cell receptor beta chains from one sample sequenced in a study of identical twins. TCRdb re-called the 5' RACE reads with MiXCR, one entry per CDR3 protein. The data contain roughly 250,000 distinct CDR3 sequences, around 15% of them seen just once; the ten biggest clones take up approximately 9.3%. Sequenced: memory (CD45RO+) T cells sorted from blood. All receptors come from a woman under 30 in good health.

The rearrangement uses TRBV7-9 and TRBJ2-7; 8 positions match TRBD2. V was pared by 1 base and J by 3 bases, with 11 bases of the junction left unmatched. The CDR3 extends over 17 amino acids. The germline V gene has CDR1 SEHNR and CDR2 FQNEAQ (reference sequence). The CDR3 nucleotides read TGTGCCAGCAGCTTAGTGGCTAGCGGGTTGAGAATCTACGAGCAGTACTTC. Protein sequence: CASSLVASGLRIYEQYF. Supplemented by reference TRBV7-9 and TRBJ2-7, the full variable domain reads DTGVSQNPRHKITKRGQNVTFRCDPISEHNRLYWYRQTLGQGPEFLTYFQNEAQLEKSRLLSDRFSAERPKGSFSTLEIQRTEQGDSAMYLCASSLVASGLRIYEQYFGPGTRLTVT.

This chain's CDR3 is CASSDIGLTWTQYF. The CDR3 DNA sequence: TGTGCCAGCAGTGACATAGGACTAACATGGACCCAGTACTTC. The chain uses TRBV25-1 and TRBJ2-5, with D maybe TRBD2 (6 bases). CDR1 is MGHDK and CDR2 is SYGVNS in the germline V gene. CDR3 length equals 14 residues. The ends were cut back, 3 bases at V and 7 bases at J, with 15 bases in the middle.

This clonotype was seen repeatedly, ten times or more. The chain links TRBV28 to TRBJ2-3; TRBD1 is a possible D gene (5 bases). V was shortened by 6 bases and J by 2 bases, with 12 bases between the two germline ends. The germline CDR1 and CDR2 sequences are MDHEN and SYDVKM. This CDR3 is 14 amino acids long. The CDR3 here is CASRGKGYTDTQYF. The CDR3 coding sequence is TGTGCCAGCAGGGGCAAGGGGTACACAGATACGCAGTATTTT.

This clonotype was counted between two and nine times. The chain combines TRBV27 with TRBJ1-5, with unresolved D. The V end was cut by 6 bases, the J end by 0 bases, with 9 bases between. CDR1 and CDR2 from the germline V gene are MNHEY and SMNVEV (reference sequence). The CDR3 spans 14 residues. CDR3 sequence: CASRLGYSNQPQHF. CDR3 sequence (DNA): TGTGCCAGCAGGCTGGGGTATAGCAATCAGCCCCAGCATTTT.

Only one count was recorded for this clonotype. The CDR3 DNA reads as TGTGCCAGCGGACCGGGACTAGGGACAGATACGCAGTATTTT. Protein sequence: CASGPGLGTDTQYF. J is TRBJ2-3 and V is TRBV2, with TRBD2 identical over 8 bases. The CDR3 extends over 14 amino acids. V was clipped by 8 bases and J by 3 bases; unmatched bases: 7. Germline V gene sequence: CDR1 SNHLY, CDR2 FYNNEI.

This clonotype was counted a few times. This chain connects TRBV6-2 or TRBV6-3 to TRBJ2-3; 14 bases are a match to TRBD2. Germline assignment: CDR1 MNHEY and CDR2 SVGEGT. The CDR3 has 15 residues. V lost 4 bases to trimming and J lost 3 bases; unmatched junction nucleotides: 0. The CDR3: CASSWTSGRTDTQYF. CDR3 DNA: TGTGCCAGCAGTTGGACTAGCGGGAGGACAGATACGCAGTATTTT.

This clonotype was counted a few times. This chain links TRBV11-2 with TRBJ1-2; D is unresolved. Germline assignment: CDR1 SGHAT and CDR2 FQNNGV. This CDR3 contains 16 residues. V shed 1 base and J shed 0 bases, with 12 bases lying between them. DNA for the CDR3: TGTGCCAGCAGCTTAGGTTTCACCGGATCTAACTATGGCTACACCTTC. It translates to CASSLGFTGSNYGYTF.

This clonotype was recorded a few times. This sequence joins TRBV7-6 and TRBJ2-3; D gene uncertain. Deletions cut 0 bases from V and 3 bases from J, with 7 bases between. The CDR3 is 14 amino acids. Germline V gene lookup returns CDR1 SGHVS and CDR2 FNYEAQ. The CDR3, as DNA: TGTGCCAGCAGCTTAGCAGGCTGGACAGATACGCAGTATTTT. Its translation is CASSLAGWTDTQYF.

This clonotype was found a few times. The rearrangement joins TRBV5-1 to TRBJ2-6, with 9 nucleotides matching TRBD1. Trimming removed 4 bases from V and 2 bases from J; junction bases left unmatched: 4. This CDR3 contains 16 residues. Germline V CDR1 and CDR2: SGHRS, YFSETQ. DNA of the CDR3: TGCGCCAGCAGCGGCACAGGGGGCGCTGGGGCCAACGTCCTGACTTTC. This sequence encodes CASSGTGGAGANVLTF.

This clonotype was counted only a few times. The V call is TRBV20-1, the J call TRBJ2-5; D gene unclear. The CDR3 covers 11 residues. Germline assignment: CDR1 DFQATT and CDR2 SNEGSKA (reference sequence). Trimming took 7 bases from V and 5 from J, leaving 11 bases between them. In nucleotides, the CDR3 is TGCAGTGTAGGGTTTGGGGAGACCCAGTACTTC. Encoded protein: CSVGFGETQYF.

The chain uses TRBV20-1 and TRBJ1-2, with D perhaps matching TRBD1 (6 bases). In germline, CDR1 is DFQATT, CDR2 SNEGSKA (reference sequence). This CDR3 spans 15 amino acids. With 0 bases removed from V and 2 bases from J, the gap between germline ends came to 13 bases. CDR3 bases: TGCAGTGCTAGAGATCTGACAGGTCGAAACTATGGCTACACCTTC. Protein sequence: CSARDLTGRNYGYTF.

The chain recombines TRBV7-7 with TRBJ2-1; 8 bases map to TRBD1. V lost 2 bases and J lost 4; bases outside the gene matches: 4. Germline V gene lookup returns CDR1 SSHAT and CDR2 FNYEAQ (reference sequence). The CDR3 sequence is 15 residues long. The CDR3 DNA sequence: TGTGCCAGCAGCTTATCAGGGGGCCGGTACAATGAGCAGTTCTTC. It translates to CASSLSGGRYNEQFF.

This chain uses TRBV6-5 with TRBJ2-4, with D hard to call. Trimming cost V 2 bases and J 2 bases, with 10 bases left between them. The CDR3 spans 15 residues. Per the germline V gene, CDR1 is MNHEY and CDR2 is SVGAGI. The CDR3 DNA reads TGTGCCAGCAGTTACGCCTTGGGGACCAAAAACATTCAGTACTTC. This codes for CASSYALGTKNIQYF.

This clonotype came up once. The rearrangement uses TRBV12-3 or TRBV12-4 and TRBJ2-7, with TRBD1 as a possible D gene (6 bases). V was pared by 6 bases and J by 1 base, with 16 bases between. The CDR3 is made up of 15 amino acids. The CDR3 region is CASRVNRAPSYEQYF. The CDR3 region has the DNA TGTGCCAGCAGGGTCAACAGGGCCCCTTCCTACGAGCAGTACTTC.

J is TRBJ2-3 and V is TRBV20-1; weak D call: TRBD1 (6 bases). Germline values: CDR1 DFQATT, CDR2 SNEGSKA (reference sequence). V was clipped by 8 bases and J by 2 bases, with 20 bases between them. The CDR3 sequence is 15 residues long. The CDR3 DNA is TGCAGTCCTCAACAGGGCCCCCGAGACACAGATACGCAGTATTTT. Protein: CSPQQGPRDTDTQYF.

This sequence joins TRBV3-1 and TRBJ2-7, with 7 bases that match TRBD1. V trimming: 6 bases; J trimming: 5 bases; junction bases outside the gene matches: 10. This CDR3 region has 14 residues. Germline CDR1 LGHDT, CDR2 YNNKEL (reference sequence). Written as DNA, the CDR3 is TGTGCCAGCAGTCTACAGGGGCCTCGGGACGAGCAGTACTTC. This encodes CASSLQGPRDEQYF.

This clonotype came up a few times. V and J are TRBV5-1 and TRBJ2-3; 10 nucleotides line up with TRBD2. The CDR3 is 16 residues long. Unmatched junction bases numbered 5, after V lost 1 base and J lost 3 bases. From germline, CDR1 is SGHRS and CDR2 YFSETQ. CDR3 sequence: CASSLSASGGTDTQYF. For the CDR3, the DNA is TGCGCCAGCAGCTTGTCGGCTAGCGGGGGAACAGATACGCAGTATTTT. Full variable domain (rest looked up from reference TRBV5-1 and TRBJ2-3): KAGVTQTPRYLIKTRGQQVTLSCSPISGHRSVSWYQQTPGQGLQFLFEYFSETQRNKGNFPGRFSGRQFSNSRSEMNVSTLELGDSALYLCASSLSASGGTDTQYFGPGTRLTVL.

The chain recombines TRBV7-9 with TRBJ2-7; 7 positions match TRBD1. This CDR3 has 15 amino acids. The ends lost 2 bases at V and 4 bases at J; junction bases unmatched: 8. From germline, CDR1 is SEHNR and CDR2 FQNEAQ (reference sequence). The CDR3 region is CASSLLTGNLYEQYF. CDR3 in DNA: TGTGCCAGCAGCTTACTGACAGGGAATTTATACGAGCAGTACTTC.